Following are 14 T cell receptor beta chains from one sample sequenced in a study of blood T cell repertoires in COVID-19. TCRdb keeps only in-frame clones here, not all; method: immunoSEQ multiplex PCR. The sample includes approximately 70,000 clones, around 90% seen only once; the top ten take approximately 4.8%. Sequencing used peripheral blood. The receptors shown here come from a woman aged 55-69 years with active COVID-19.

This chain links TRBV5-1 with TRBJ1-5; D perhaps matches TRBD1 (6 bases). CDR1 and CDR2 from the germline V gene are SGHRS and YFSETQ. The CDR3 is 14 amino acids. Between the trimmed V and J ends, which lost 4 bases and 3 bases, there was a span of 11 bases. The CDR3, as DNA: TGCGCCAGCAGCCAGGGGACACCCAATCAGCCCCAGCATTTT. Protein sequence: CASSQGTPNQPQHF.

The count of this clone is one. The J gene is TRBJ1-1, the V gene TRBV28, with D unclear. Trimming took 6 bases from V and 0 from J, leaving 11 bases between them. The CDR3 sequence is 14 residues long. The germline CDR1 and CDR2 sequences are MDHEN and SYDVKM. For the CDR3, the DNA is TGTGCCAGCAGCCGTAGGCAGGTGAACACTGAAGCTTTCTTT. Its translation: CASSRRQVNTEAFF.

This clone was seen only once. The chain combines TRBV2 with TRBJ2-5; the match to TRBD1 covers 8 bases. The J segment lost 4 bases and the V segment lost 6 bases, leaving 10 bases of the junction unmatched. The CDR3 covers 15 residues. The germline gives CDR1 SNHLY, CDR2 FYNNEI. The CDR3 is CASSARQGTAETQYF. For the CDR3, the DNA is TGTGCCAGCAGCGCGAGACAGGGGACAGCAGAGACCCAGTACTTC.

The rearrangement links TRBV5-4 to TRBJ2-5; 11 positions match TRBD2. Trimming removed 1 base from V and 4 bases from J; junction bases left unmatched: 6. CDR3 length: 16 amino acids. Germline values: CDR1 SGHNT, CDR2 YYREEE (reference sequence). The CDR3 loop is CASSLQTSGTGETQYF. CDR3 coding DNA: TGTGCCAGCAGCTTGCAGACTAGCGGGACGGGAGAGACCCAGTACTTC.

CDR3 DNA sequence: TGCGCCAGCAGCTTGAATTTAGGAGGAAACACTGAAGCTTTCTTT. Translating it yields CASSLNLGGNTEAFF. The chain combines TRBV5-1 with TRBJ1-1; D gene unclear. V was pared by 1 base and J by 2 bases, with 12 bases between. Germline V gives CDR1 SGHRS, CDR2 YFSETQ. The CDR3 is 15 residues long.

J is TRBJ2-5 and V is TRBV4-1, with 13 bases identical to TRBD2. V shed 0 bases and J 5 bases; nucleotides not matched to a gene: 6. Per germline, CDR1 MGHRA and CDR2 YSYEKL. This CDR3 is built from 17 residues. The CDR3 coding sequence is TGCGCCAGCAGCCAAGATAGGACTAGCGGGAGTCAGGAGACCCAGTACTTC. Translation: CASSQDRTSGSQETQYF.

The chain links TRBV6-5 to TRBJ1-1; maybe TRBD1 (5 bases). The V end lost 11 bases, the J end lost 1 base, and 14 bases lay between the germline ends. Looked up from germline, CDR1 is MNHEY and CDR2 is SVGAGI. The CDR3 totals 13 residues. CDR3: CACTRGGNTEAFF. In DNA, the CDR3 is TGTGCCTGCACTCGGGGGGGGAACACTGAAGCTTTCTTT.

This chain links TRBV5-1 with TRBJ2-1, with D unclear. The V and J ends lost 1 base and 7 bases respectively, with 9 bases between them. CDR1 is SGHRS and CDR2 is YFSETQ in the germline V gene. The CDR3 consists of 13 residues. This chain's CDR3 is CASSLTSRNEQFF. The CDR3 DNA follows: TGCGCCAGCAGCTTGACGTCGCGTAATGAGCAGTTCTTC.

The chain joins TRBV7-9 to TRBJ2-7; TRBD2 agrees at 14 bases. This CDR3 spans 15 amino acids. V shed 4 bases, J shed 4 bases, and the junction held 3 bases outside the gene matches. In germline, CDR1 is SEHNR, CDR2 FQNEAQ (reference sequence). CDR3 nucleotide sequence: TGTGCCAGCAGCTCCGGGACTAGCGGGAGTTACGAGCAGTACTTC. Its protein product is CASSSGTSGSYEQYF.

The chain recombines TRBV9 with TRBJ1-1, with no clear D. The CDR3 totals 12 residues. Germline V CDR1 and CDR2: SGDLS, YYNGEE. Trimming pared 3 bases from V and 4 bases from J, leaving 7 bases between. DNA for the CDR3: TGTGCCAGCAGCGCAACTCTCACTGAAGCTTTCTTT. Its protein is CASSATLTEAFF. The whole variable domain, remainder taken from reference TRBV9 and TRBJ1-1, is DSGVTQTPKHLITATGQRVTLRCSPRSGDLSVYWYQQSLDQGLQFLIQYYNGEERAKGNILERFSAQQFPDLHSELNLSSLELGDSALYFCASSATLTEAFFGQGTRLTVV.

The gene calls are TRBV28 and TRBJ1-2; 7 bases align to TRBD1. Germline assignment: CDR1 MDHEN and CDR2 SYDVKM. This CDR3 region has 13 residues. CDR3 loop: CASERDSNYGYTF. The CDR3 DNA is TGTGCTAGCGAACGGGACAGTAACTATGGCTACACCTTC.

V gene TRBV6-5 combines with J gene TRBJ2-5; TRBD1 is a possible D gene (5 bases). V lost 8 bases and J 0 bases, leaving 7 bases between the germline ends. This CDR3 has 12 amino acids. From germline, CDR1 is MNHEY and CDR2 SVGAGI. The CDR3 DNA is TGTGCCAGCTGCAGGGACCAAGAGACCCAGTACTTC. Translated: CASCRDQETQYF.

The chain links TRBV28 to TRBJ2-3; TRBD2 agrees at 9 bases. CDR3 size: 17 residues. Germline values: CDR1 MDHEN, CDR2 SYDVKM. Trimming removed 2 bases from V and 2 bases from J; junction bases left unmatched: 8. The CDR3 nucleotides read TGTGCCAGCAGTTTAGGGCTAGCGGGGTGGTCCACAGATACGCAGTATTTT. It yields the protein CASSLGLAGWSTDTQYF.

The V call is TRBV5-4, the J call TRBJ2-7; weak D call: TRBD2 (5 bases). Looked up from germline, CDR1 is SGHNT and CDR2 is YYREEE (reference sequence). V lost 0 bases to trimming and J lost 11 bases, with 15 bases between them. CDR3 size: 13 residues. The DNA for the CDR3 is TGTGCCAGCAGCTTGGTGGGGAGCGAGAGGGAGTACTTC. Its protein product is CASSLVGSEREYF. The full variable domain, with the rest looked up from reference TRBV5-4 and TRBJ2-7, is ETGVTQSPTHLIKTRGQQVTLRCSSQSGHNTVSWYQQALGQGPQFIFQYYREEENGRGNFPPRFSGLQFPNYSSELNVNALELDDSALYLCASSLVGSEREYFGPGTRLTVT.